The source of this T cell receptor (beta chain) is a study of blood T cell repertoires in COVID-19. Study-wide context: Italy, Spain and the United States were the sources of the convalescent and acute COVID-19 samples. The cDNA or gDNA used as material had been derived from T cells, B-cell-depleted T cells, or PBMCs.

In the authors' workflow: From reference gene primer amplification, estimates of nucleated cell counts were derived. Only in-frame clones appear in the TCRdb table, and some are missing; sequencing was by immunoSEQ multiplex PCR. V, J and clone size were drawn from that table, and D and trimming were deduced from the DNA. This sample has 45,000 to 60,000 clones; 80% to 90% occur once, and the top ten carry over 10%. Germline values: CDR1 SGHDT, CDR2 YYEEEE. There are 15 residues in the CDR3. With V trimmed by 3 bases and J by 0 bases, 4 bases remained unmatched. This sequence joins TRBV5-6 and TRBJ1-2; TRBD1 matches at 8 bases. The TCR originated in a woman of 80 years or more with acute or convalescent COVID-19. The source material was peripheral blood. The CDR3 DNA reads as TGTGCCAGCAGCTCGGGACAGGCCTCTAACTATGGCTACACCTTC. Protein sequence: CASSSGQASNYGYTF.